This note documents a single T cell receptor beta chain sequence. The target antigen is unknown. This CDR3 spans 14 amino acids. Germline CDR1 is KGHSH and CDR2 is LQKENI. The V gene end was trimmed by 6 bases and the J gene end by 6 bases; junction bases not matched to a gene: 6. The unexposed donors gave CD4+ T cells in about 2011-2018, prior to COVID-19. Isolation of CD4+ T cells took place after about 9 days in culture. The data derive from a study of CD4 T cells in relation to SARS-CoV-2 and coronaviruses. About the research overall: The negative reference was HIV-1 Nef peptide pool or peptide-free culture. Findings of the study overall: No donor gave both pre-pandemic and post-infection samples. No crossreactivity against non-spike viral proteins was tested here.

Sequencing used immunoSEQ multiplex PCR; TCRdb keeps in-frame clones, though not all of them. The table records 25,000 to 30,000 clones, 74% of them present only once. The sequenced material came from CD4+ T cells from PBMCs, cultured in vitro. The chain recombines TRBV18 with TRBJ1-5; 9 bases are shared with TRBD1. The receptor's source is a human donor in good health. The CDR3 DNA reads TGTGCCAGCTCGGGACAGGGTGACGGTCAGCCCCAGCATTTT. Its protein is CASSGQGDGQPQHF. The full variable domain, in which reference TRBV18 and TRBJ1-5 provide the parts outside the CDR3, is NAGVMQNPRHLVRRRGQEARLRCSPMKGHSHVYWYRQLPEEGLKFMVYLQKENIIDESGMPKERFSAEFPKEGPSILRIQQVVRGDSAAYFCASSGQGDGQPQHFGDGTRLSIL.